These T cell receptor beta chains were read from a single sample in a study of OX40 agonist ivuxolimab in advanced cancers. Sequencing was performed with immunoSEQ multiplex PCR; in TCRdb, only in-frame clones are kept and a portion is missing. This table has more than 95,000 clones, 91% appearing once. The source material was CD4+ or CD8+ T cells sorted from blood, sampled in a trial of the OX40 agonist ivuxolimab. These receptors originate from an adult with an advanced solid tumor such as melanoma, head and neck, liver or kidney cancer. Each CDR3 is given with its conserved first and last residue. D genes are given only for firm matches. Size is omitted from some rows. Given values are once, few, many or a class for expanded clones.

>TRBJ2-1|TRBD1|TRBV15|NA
TGTGCCACCAGCAGGAGGACAGGGCACAATGAGCAGTTCTTC
CATSRRTGHNEQFF
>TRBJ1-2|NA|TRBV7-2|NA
TGTGCCAGCAGCTTAGGGCAGGGGTCGAGTGGCTACACCTTC
CASSLGQGSSGYTF
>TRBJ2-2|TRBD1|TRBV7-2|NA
TGTGCCAGCAGTTTTCGACAGGGGGCCGGGGAGCTGTTTTTT
CASSFRQGAGELFF
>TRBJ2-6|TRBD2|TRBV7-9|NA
TGTGCCAGCAGCTCCCAGGGAGGGGTTGGGGCCAACGTCCTGACTTTC
CASSSQGGVGANVLTF
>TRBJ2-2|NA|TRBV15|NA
TGTGCCACCACCCTAGAGAGCGTGGGCGGGGAGCTGTTTTTT
CATTLESVGGELFF
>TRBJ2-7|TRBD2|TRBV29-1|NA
TGCAGCGTTGAGACTAGCCTCCACTCCTACGAGCAGTACTTC
CSVETSLHSYEQYF
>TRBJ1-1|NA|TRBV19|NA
TGTGCCAGTAGTAACGGGCTGAACACTGAAGCTTTCTTT
CASSNGLNTEAFF
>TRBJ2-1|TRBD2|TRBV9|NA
TGTGCCAGCAGCGGACGACTAGCGGTTTACAATGAGCAGTTCTTC
CASSGRLAVYNEQFF
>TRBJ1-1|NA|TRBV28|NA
TGTGCCAGCCGAGGACCGCCGAACACTGAAGCTTTCTTT
CASRGPPNTEAFF
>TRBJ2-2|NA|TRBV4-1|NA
TGCGCCAGCAGCCAGATCGGGTCCACCGGGGAGCTGTTTTTT
CASSQIGSTGELFF
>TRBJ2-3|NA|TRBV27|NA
TGTGCCAGCAGTTCGCGGCGGGCAGATACGCAGTATTTT
CASSSRRADTQYF
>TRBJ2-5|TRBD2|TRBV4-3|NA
TGCGCCAGCAGCCAAGAACTAGCGCCACAAGAGACCCAGTACTTC
CASSQELAPQETQYF
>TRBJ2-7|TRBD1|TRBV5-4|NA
TGTGCCAGCAGCTTGGTCCAACGACAGGGGAATGTGCAGTACTTC
CASSLVQRQGNVQYF
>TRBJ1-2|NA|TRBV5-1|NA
TGCGCCAGCAGGCCGGGGGCAGACTATGGCTACACCTTC
CASRPGADYGYTF
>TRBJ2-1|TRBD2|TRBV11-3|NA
TGTGCCAGCAGCCCAAGGACTAGCGGTTACAATGAGCAGTTCTTC
CASSPRTSGYNEQFF
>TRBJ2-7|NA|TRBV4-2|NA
TGTGCCAGCAGCCAAGGCCCCGGGCCAAAATCCTACGAGCAGTACTTC
CASSQGPGPKSYEQYF
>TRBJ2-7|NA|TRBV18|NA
TGTGCCAGCTCACCAGCGGGGCATAGTTCCTACGAGCAGTACTTC
CASSPAGHSSYEQYF
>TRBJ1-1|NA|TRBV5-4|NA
TGTGCCAGCAGCCCGGCCCCCGGGGCTGTAGCTGAAGCTTTCTTT
CASSPAPGAVAEAFF
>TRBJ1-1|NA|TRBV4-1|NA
TGCGCCAGTAACCCGGGCCGGGGGGAGAACACTGAAGCTTTCTTT
CASNPGRGENTEAFF
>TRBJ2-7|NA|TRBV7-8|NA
TGTGCCAGCAGCGCGCAGGGTCCCTCCTACGAGCAGTACTTC
CASSAQGPSYEQYF
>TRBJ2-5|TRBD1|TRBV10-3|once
TGTGCCATCAGTGAAGGACAGGGAGAGACCCAGTACTTC
CAISEGQGETQYF
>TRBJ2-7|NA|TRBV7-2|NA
TGTGCCAGCAGGCAAAGACTCTACGCCACCTACGAGCAGTACTTC
CASRQRLYATYEQYF
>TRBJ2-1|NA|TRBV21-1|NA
TGTGCCAGCAGCAAACTTCTACTTCAAGCGCATGAGCAGTTCTTC
CASSKLLLQAHEQFF
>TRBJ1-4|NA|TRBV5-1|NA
TGCGCCAGCAGCCCCTGGACCCGGACTCCAACTAATGAAAAACTGTTTTTT
CASSPWTRTPTNEKLFF
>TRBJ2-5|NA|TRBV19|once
TGTGCCAGTAGTACCTCGCCCAATAGCGGCCGGGGGTCCCAGTACTTC
CASSTSPNSGRGSQYF
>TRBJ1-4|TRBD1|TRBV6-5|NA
TGTGCCAGCAGTCCCGGGACAGGGGGTGAAAAACTGTTTTTT
CASSPGTGGEKLFF
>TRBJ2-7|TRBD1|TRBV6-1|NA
TGTGCCAGCAGCCGGGGACAGTCCTACGAGCAGTACTTC
CASSRGQSYEQYF
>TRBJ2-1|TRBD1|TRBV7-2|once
TGTGCCAGCAGCTTCACAGGGGACAATGAGCAGTTCTTC
CASSFTGDNEQFF
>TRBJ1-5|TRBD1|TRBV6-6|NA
TGTGCCAGCAGAGAACAGGGGTATCAGCCCCAGCATTTT
CASREQGYQPQHF
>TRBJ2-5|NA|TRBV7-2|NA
TGTGCCAGCAGCTTAGTCGGGAAAGAGACCCAGTACTTC
CASSLVGKETQYF
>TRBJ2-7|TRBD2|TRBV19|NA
TGTGCCAGTAGTATTTCGTCGACTAGCGGGAGTCTCGAGCAGTACTTC
CASSISSTSGSLEQYF
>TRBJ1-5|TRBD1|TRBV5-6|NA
TGTGCCAGCAGCTTTTCCGCAGGGGGTCAGCCCCAGCATTTT
CASSFSAGGQPQHF
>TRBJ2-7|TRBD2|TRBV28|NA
TGTGCCAGCAGTTTGACCGGGAGGGCCTACGAGCAGTACTTC
CASSLTGRAYEQYF
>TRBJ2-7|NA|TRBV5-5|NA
TGTGCCAGCAGCTTCGGCAGGGGCTACGAGCAGTACTTC
CASSFGRGYEQYF
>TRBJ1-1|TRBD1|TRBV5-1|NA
TGCGCCAGCAGCCGGGGACAGGGCTCTGAAGCTTTCTTT
CASSRGQGSEAFF
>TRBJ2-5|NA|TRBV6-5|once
TGTGCCAGCAGTTACGGAGGGGACCCCACTAAGTACTTC
CASSYGGDPTKYF
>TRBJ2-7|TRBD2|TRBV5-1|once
TGCGCCAGCAGATTACTAGCGGGAGGCTCCTACGAGCAGTACTTC
CASRLLAGGSYEQYF
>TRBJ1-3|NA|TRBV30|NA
TGTGCCTGGAGCGGGACACCGCAGTCGGTAAACACCATATATTTT
CAWSGTPQSVNTIYF
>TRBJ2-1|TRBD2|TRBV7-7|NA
TGTGCCAGCAGCTTAGCGGGGACTAGCTTCGATGAGCAGTTCTTC
CASSLAGTSFDEQFF
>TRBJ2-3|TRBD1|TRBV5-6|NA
TGTGCCAGCAGCGGGGGTTCCCGGGACAGAGTCACAGATACGCAGTATTTT
CASSGGSRDRVTDTQYF
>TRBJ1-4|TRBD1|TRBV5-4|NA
TGTGCCAGCAGCTTCCGGACAGGGGACGATGAAAAACTGTTTTTT
CASSFRTGDDEKLFF
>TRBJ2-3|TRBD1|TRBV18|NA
TGTGCCAGCTCACCAGGGACAGTTTATAATACGCAGTATTTT
CASSPGTVYNTQYF
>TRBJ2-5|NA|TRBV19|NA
TGTGCCATGCCCCCGAAACACGACCAAGAGACCCAGTACTTC
CAMPPKHDQETQYF
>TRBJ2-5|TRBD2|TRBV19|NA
TGTGCCAGTAGTAGACCGGGACTAGGAGAGACCCAGTACTTC
CASSRPGLGETQYF
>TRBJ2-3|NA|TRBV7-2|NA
TGTGCCAGCAGCCCGAAAACAGGGTACGGCACAGATACGCAGTATTTT
CASSPKTGYGTDTQYF
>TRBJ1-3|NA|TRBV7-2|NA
TGTGCCAGCAGCTTAGCGTACAGCTCTGGAAACACCATATATTTT
CASSLAYSSGNTIYF
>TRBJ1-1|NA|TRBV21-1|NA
TGTGCCAGCAGCAAAGAGGGCAGAGCTAACACTGAAGCTTTCTTT
CASSKEGRANTEAFF
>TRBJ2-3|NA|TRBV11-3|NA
TGTGCCAGCAGCTCCAGCGGGTCTCCGGGGGATACGCAGTATTTT
CASSSSGSPGDTQYF
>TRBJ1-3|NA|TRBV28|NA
TGTGCCAGCAGTCAACCCTTGGGACGAGCCTCTGGAAACACCATATATTTT
CASSQPLGRASGNTIYF